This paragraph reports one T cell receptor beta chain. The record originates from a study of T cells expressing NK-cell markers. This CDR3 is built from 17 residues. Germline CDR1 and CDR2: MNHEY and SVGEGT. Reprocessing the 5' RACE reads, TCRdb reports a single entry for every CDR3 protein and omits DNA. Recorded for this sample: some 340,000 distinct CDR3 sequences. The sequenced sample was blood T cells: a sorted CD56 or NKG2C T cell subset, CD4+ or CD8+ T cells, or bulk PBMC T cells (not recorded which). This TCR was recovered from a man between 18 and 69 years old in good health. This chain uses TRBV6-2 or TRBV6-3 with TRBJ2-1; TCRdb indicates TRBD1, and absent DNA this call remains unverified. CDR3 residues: CASRTITGGPIYNEQFF.